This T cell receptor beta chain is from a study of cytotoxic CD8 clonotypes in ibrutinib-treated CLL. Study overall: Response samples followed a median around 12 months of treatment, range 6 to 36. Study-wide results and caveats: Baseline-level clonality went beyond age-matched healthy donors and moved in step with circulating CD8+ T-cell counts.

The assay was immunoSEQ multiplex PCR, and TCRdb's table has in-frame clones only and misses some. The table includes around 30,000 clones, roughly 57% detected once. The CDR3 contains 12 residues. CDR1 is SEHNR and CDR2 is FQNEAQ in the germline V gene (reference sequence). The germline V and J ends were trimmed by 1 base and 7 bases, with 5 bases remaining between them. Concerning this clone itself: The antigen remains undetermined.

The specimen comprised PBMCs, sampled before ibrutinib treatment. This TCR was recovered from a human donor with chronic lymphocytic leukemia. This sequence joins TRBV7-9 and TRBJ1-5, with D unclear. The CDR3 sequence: CASSLGSQPQHF. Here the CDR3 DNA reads TGTGCCAGCAGCTTAGGTTCCCAGCCCCAGCATTTT.